The 20 T cell receptor beta chains presented below share a single source sample, sequenced in a study of metastatic and nonmetastatic thyroid tumors. TCRdb ran MiXCR on the PCR reads. The data contain around 35,000 clones, roughly 15% of them seen just once; the ten biggest clones take up around 3.7%. All patients reached thyroid surgery having received no treatment beforehand. The sample taken for sequencing was blood. These receptors all come from a female donor with papillary thyroid cancer or a benign thyroid nodule (not recorded which). Some clones in this sample may be carry-over from other donors' samples.

This sequence joins TRBV10-3 and TRBJ2-7; a possible D gene is TRBD2 (7 bases). The V gene lost 4 bases and the J gene lost 5 bases, with 24 bases spanning the gap. There are 17 residues in the CDR3. Germline lookup yields CDR1 ENHRY and CDR2 SYGVKD. CDR3 sequence reads: CAISAWRGGRSDDEQYF. DNA of the CDR3: TGTGCCATCAGTGCATGGAGGGGGGGCCGTTCTGACGACGAGCAGTACTTC.

This clone was seen ten or more times. V usage is TRBV5-4 and J usage is TRBJ2-3, with D tentatively TRBD1 or TRBD2 (5 bases each). Per the germline V gene, CDR1 is SGHNT and CDR2 is YYREEE (reference sequence). Trimming took 1 base from V and 5 from J, leaving 8 bases between them. This CDR3 has 13 amino acids. The CDR3, as DNA: TGTGCCAGCAGCTTGTGGGGGTTAGATACGCAGTATTTT. This sequence encodes CASSLWGLDTQYF.

This clone appeared many times. This chain connects TRBV6-1 to TRBJ2-7, with a tentative D call TRBD2 (5 bases). V gave up 6 bases and J gave up 0 bases, with 15 bases separating them. The CDR3 runs to 15 residues. Germline V gives CDR1 MNHNS, CDR2 SASEGT. The DNA for the CDR3 is TGTGCCAGCAGCCCGGGTTCGGGGTTCTCCTACGAGCAGTACTTC. It is translated as CASSPGSGFSYEQYF.

Comments on this clone: The conserved phenylalanine or tryptophan normally closing the CDR3 is absent here, so this likely arose from a read error. The DNA is left out, because the CDR3 cannot be placed on it with certainty; the CDR3 is given as TCRdb lists it. J is TRBJ2-2 and V is TRBV7-6; no check of the table's D call, TRBD2, against the DNA was made. Germline CDR1 SGHVS, CDR2 FNYEAQ. Including both end residues, the CDR3 is 15 amino acids long. CDR3 region: CASSLGLAGVSELFL.

This clone was seen at least ten times. The V and J genes are TRBV6-1 and TRBJ1-1; D is possibly TRBD1 (6 bases). This CDR3 contains 14 residues. CDR1 is MNHNS and CDR2 is SASEGT in the germline V gene. V was shortened by 1 base and J by 1 base, with 7 bases between the two germline ends. In DNA form, the CDR3 reads TGTGCCAGCAGTGAAGGGGGGGCGAACACTGAAGCTTTCTTT. Amino acid sequence: CASSEGGANTEAFF.

In its sample, this clone was seen many times. J is TRBJ2-1 and V is TRBV7-2; D gene unclear. Between the trimmed V and J ends, which lost 5 bases and 4 bases, there was a span of 12 bases. Germline V CDR1 and CDR2: SGHTA, FQGNSA. The CDR3 has 14 residues. As DNA, the CDR3 is TGTGCCAGCAGCACAGTAGCCACATACAATGAGCAGTTCTTC. This sequence encodes CASSTVATYNEQFF.

The table lists this clone with many counts. The chain carries TRBV2 and TRBJ2-7, with unresolved D. This CDR3 region has 13 residues. Germline lookup yields CDR1 SNHLY and CDR2 FYNNEI. Trimming cost V 6 bases and J 2 bases, with 11 bases left between them. In DNA form, the CDR3 reads TGTGCCAGCAGGAAAACTGCCGCCTACGAGCAGTACTTC. Its protein product is CASRKTAAYEQYF.

This clone was detected once. The rearrangement links TRBV5-1 to TRBJ2-7; D unresolved. The CDR3 totals 15 residues. Trimming shortened V by 5 bases and J by 0 bases, and 15 bases separated the two germline ends. From germline, CDR1 is SGHRS and CDR2 YFSETQ. DNA for the CDR3: TGCGCCAGCAGTAAAGCAGGAGTCAGCTCCTACGAGCAGTACTTC. It specifies CASSKAGVSSYEQYF. Full variable domain (rest looked up from reference TRBV5-1 and TRBJ2-7): KAGVTQTPRYLIKTRGQQVTLSCSPISGHRSVSWYQQTPGQGLQFLFEYFSETQRNKGNFPGRFSGRQFSNSRSEMNVSTLELGDSALYLCASSKAGVSSYEQYFGPGTRLTVT.

On this clone: It may be a read error: a sequence one base away is much more abundant. CDR3 sequence: CAWGGVRANEQYF. CDR3 in DNA: TGTGCCTGGGGTGGAGTCAGAGCAAACGAGCAGTACTTC. The chain joins TRBV30 to TRBJ2-7; no definite D call. The CDR3 consists of 13 residues. Between the trimmed V and J ends, which lost 5 bases and 5 bases, there was a span of 16 bases. Germline V CDR1 and CDR2: GTSNPN, SVGIG (reference sequence).

This clone was counted ten times or more. The chain combines TRBV20-1 with TRBJ2-5; D remains ambiguous. The germline CDR1 and CDR2 sequences are DFQATT and SNEGSKA (reference sequence). This CDR3 is 14 amino acids long. V was cut by 5 bases and J by 4 bases, with 17 bases left in between. The CDR3 nucleotides read TGCAGTGCTCCCCACCTCCAGATACGAGAGACCCAGTACTTC. Its translation: CSAPHLQIRETQYF.

This clone showed up just a few times. The chain carries TRBV6-1 and TRBJ1-1; a possible D gene is TRBD1 (5 bases). Per germline, CDR1 MNHNS and CDR2 SASEGT. The CDR3 consists of 13 residues. V lost 7 bases, J lost 5 bases, and 14 bases lay in between. The CDR3 sequence is CASNKNRGTEAFF. The CDR3 DNA reads as TGTGCCAGCAACAAGAACCGGGGGACTGAAGCTTTCTTT.

By sample share, this clone is medium-sized. The rearrangement joins TRBV6-2 or TRBV6-3 to TRBJ2-7; 12 bases line up with TRBD2. Losses at the gene ends were 8 bases for V and 6 bases for J; bases not matched to a gene: 5. Germline values: CDR1 MNHEY, CDR2 SVGEGT. This CDR3 has 13 amino acids. CDR3 in DNA: TGTGCCAGCGGACAGACTAGCGGGAGCGAGCAGTACTTC. This gives the protein CASGQTSGSEQYF.

This clone has at least ten counts. The chain links TRBV9 to TRBJ1-5; D is uncertain. The CDR3 extends over 13 amino acids. V was cut by 0 bases and J by 3 bases, with 4 bases left in between. Germline V gene sequence: CDR1 SGDLS, CDR2 YYNGEE. This CDR3 is CASSVDTNQPQHF. CDR3 sequence (DNA): TGTGCCAGCAGCGTAGATACCAATCAGCCCCAGCATTTT.

In its sample, this clone was seen many times. V gene TRBV12-3 or TRBV12-4 combines with J gene TRBJ1-4, with D unclear. This CDR3 contains 14 residues. V was trimmed by 3 bases and J by 7 bases, leaving 12 bases between them. The DNA of the CDR3 is TGTGCCAGCAGTTTCGGCAGTCAAGGTGAAAAACTGTTTTTT. Its translation is CASSFGSQGEKLFF.

The V and J genes are TRBV11-2 and TRBJ2-7; no firm D call. The V gene's germline CDR1 is SGHAT and CDR2 FQNNGV. The CDR3 covers 12 residues. Trimming removed 1 base from V and 7 bases from J, with 8 bases in between. The CDR3 nucleotides read TGTGCCAGCAGCTTAGTGGGGTTGGAGCAGTACTTC. Translation gives CASSLVGLEQYF.

Ten or more counts support this clone. The gene calls are TRBV28 and TRBJ1-5; possibly TRBD1 for D (5 bases). The V gene's germline CDR1 is MDHEN and CDR2 SYDVKM. This CDR3 spans 13 amino acids. The V and J ends lost 5 bases and 7 bases respectively, with 12 bases between them. The CDR3 DNA reads TGTGCCAGCAGTCAAGGGGTTGGGCAGCCCCAGCATTTT. As protein: CASSQGVGQPQHF.

This clone was picked up many times. The gene calls are TRBV6-1 and TRBJ1-5; D is undetermined. Germline assignment: CDR1 MNHNS and CDR2 SASEGT. V lost 6 bases, J lost 2 bases, and 5 bases lay in between. The CDR3 contains 12 residues. The chain's CDR3 is CASRSGNQPQHF. The CDR3 nucleotides are TGTGCCAGCAGGTCGGGCAATCAGCCCCAGCATTTT.

V usage is TRBV6-1 and J usage is TRBJ1-2; D gene ambiguous. V was cut by 6 bases and J by 6 bases, with 17 bases left in between. This CDR3 has 14 amino acids. Germline V CDR1 and CDR2: MNHNS, SASEGT. The CDR3 reads CASRAERWANGYTF. The DNA of the CDR3 is TGTGCCAGCAGGGCGGAACGTTGGGCGAATGGCTACACCTTC.

In this sample, this clone turned up many times. The V call is TRBV6-5, the J call TRBJ1-2; possibly TRBD1 for D (5 bases). This CDR3 has 12 residues. Trimming left V 0 bases short and J 6 bases short, with 5 bases between. Germline loops: CDR1 MNHEY, CDR2 SVGAGI. The CDR3 spells CASSYSGDGYTF. CDR3 in DNA: TGTGCCAGCAGTTACTCAGGGGATGGCTACACCTTC.

As to this clone: The junction shows a germline mismatch at one end, possibly a read error. This specimen includes other DNA sequences encoding the same CDR3. This rearrangement joins TRBV30 to TRBJ2-3, with TRBD1 matching over 8 bases. The CDR3 length is 15 residues. Germline V gene sequence: CDR1 GTSNPN, CDR2 SVGIG (reference sequence). The CDR3 protein is CAWSVLGQVGDTQYF. In nucleotides, the CDR3 is TGTGCCTGGAGTGTGTTGGGACAGGTAGGAGATACACAGTATTTT.